The next 14 T cell receptor beta chains were all read from a single sample in a study of cytomegalovirus exposure and HLA in healthy donors (dated by TCRdb to between 2016 and 2019). The method was the immunoSEQ multiplex PCR assay. The multiplex PCR relied on a mix of 60 forward primers for TCR Vbeta segments and 13 reverse primers for TCR Jbeta segments. This immuneACCESS table, as held by TCRdb, lists in-frame sequences with V and J called but not all clones. Of the missing ones, under half trace to an unresolved V gene in checked studies; the others have no known cause. Within this sample are 100,000 to 120,000 clones, with about 86% of them counted one time only. The ten most abundant clones make up more than 1.5% of the sample. The sequencing sample was made of PBMCs. Receptors originate from a man between 35 and 55 years old in good health and CMV-seronegative.

The chain links TRBV7-8 to TRBJ1-2; TRBD1 matches at 9 bases. Germline trimming cut 2 bases from V and 2 bases from J; bases unmatched to any gene: 6. Germline CDR1 SGHVS, CDR2 FQNEAQ. The CDR3 length is 16 residues. The CDR3 spells CASSLFPGQGNYGYTF. In nucleotides, the CDR3 is TGTGCCAGCAGCTTATTTCCGGGACAGGGAAACTATGGCTACACCTTC. The whole variable domain, remainder taken from reference TRBV7-8 and TRBJ1-2, is GAGVSQSPRYKVAKRGQDVALRCDPISGHVSLFWYQQALGQGPEFLTYFQNEAQLDKSGLPSDRFFAERPEGSVSTLKIQRTQQEDSAVYLCASSLFPGQGNYGYTFGSGTRLTVV.

This chain joins TRBV29-1 and TRBJ1-1, with 7 bases identical to TRBD1. The CDR3 loop spans 14 amino acids. V shed 8 bases, J shed 2 bases, and the junction held 11 bases outside the gene matches. CDR1 is SQVTM, CDR2 ANQGSEA, per germline. The CDR3 spells CSTRQGRLNTEAFF. For the CDR3, the DNA is TGCAGCACCCGACAGGGACGGCTAAACACTGAAGCTTTCTTT. The variable domain in full, with the rest retrieved from reference TRBV29-1 and TRBJ1-1, is SAVISQKPSRDICQRGTSLTIQCQVDSQVTMMFWYRQQPGQSLTLIATANQGSEATYESGFVIDKFPISRPNLTFSTLTVSNMSPEDSSIYLCSTRQGRLNTEAFFGQGTRLTVV.

This clone showed up just once. DNA of the CDR3: TGTGCCAGCAGCTCTCTACAGGGGGCGCACTCTGAAGCTTTCTTT. Translated: CASSSLQGAHSEAFF. J is TRBJ1-1 and V is TRBV7-9; 9 bases fit TRBD1. The CDR3 extends over 15 amino acids. The V and J ends lost 4 bases and 6 bases, in that order; junction bases with no gene match: 9. Germline assignment: CDR1 SEHNR and CDR2 FQNEAQ (reference sequence).

The V call is TRBV6-4, the J call TRBJ1-6; 7 nucleotides line up with TRBD1. J lost 5 bases, V lost 5 bases, and 3 bases had no gene match. Per germline, CDR1 MRHNA and CDR2 SNTAGT. This CDR3 spans 14 amino acids. The CDR3 loop is CASSPGQHNSPLHF. CDR3 sequence (DNA): TGTGCCAGCAGTCCGGGACAGCATAATTCACCCCTCCACTTT.

The gene calls are TRBV19 and TRBJ2-3; tentatively, D is TRBD1 (5 bases). The CDR3 has 15 amino acids. V dropped 3 bases and J dropped 3 bases, with 13 bases sitting between them. Germline loops: CDR1 LNHDA, CDR2 SQIVND (reference sequence). Here the CDR3 reads CASSMQGVGTDTQYF. Written as DNA, the CDR3 is TGTGCCAGTAGTATGCAAGGGGTAGGGACAGATACGCAGTATTTT.

The rearrangement uses TRBV6-5 and TRBJ2-7, with a possible D match to TRBD1 (6 bases). Trimming took off 0 bases at V and 6 bases at J, with 12 bases between the two ends. Looked up from germline, CDR1 is MNHEY and CDR2 is SVGAGI. The CDR3 covers 14 residues. CDR3 nucleotides: TGTGCCAGCAGTTACTCACGAGAAGGGGGCGAGCAGTACTTC. Amino acids: CASSYSREGGEQYF.

The gene calls are TRBV7-9 and TRBJ1-1; D perhaps matches TRBD1 (6 bases). CDR1 is SEHNR and CDR2 is FQNEAQ in the germline V gene (reference sequence). CDR3 size: 15 residues. V was clipped by 3 bases and J by 0 bases, with 11 bases between them. CDR3 in DNA: TGTGCCAGCAGCTTTATCAGGGGATTGAACACTGAAGCTTTCTTT. This codes for CASSFIRGLNTEAFF. The whole variable domain, remainder taken from reference TRBV7-9 and TRBJ1-1, is DTGVSQNPRHKITKRGQNVTFRCDPISEHNRLYWYRQTLGQGPEFLTYFQNEAQLEKSRLLSDRFSAERPKGSFSTLEIQRTEQGDSAMYLCASSFIRGLNTEAFFGQGTRLTVV.

The V gene is TRBV5-1, the J gene TRBJ1-2, with TRBD1 identical over 9 bases. Germline trimming cut 4 bases from V and 4 bases from J; bases unmatched to any gene: 5. This CDR3 region has 14 residues. Germline assignment: CDR1 SGHRS and CDR2 YFSETQ. The CDR3 sequence: CASSTGQGFYGYTF. CDR3 coding DNA: TGCGCCAGCAGCACGGGACAGGGATTCTATGGCTACACCTTC.

The CDR3 region has the DNA TGTGCCAGCTCCCTCAGGTCAGGGGCTGGAAACACCATATATTTT. Its protein product is CASSLRSGAGNTIYF. V and J are TRBV25-1 and TRBJ1-3; D may be TRBD1 (6 bases). Per the germline V gene, CDR1 is MGHDK and CDR2 is SYGVNS. The V end lost 8 bases, the J end lost 2 bases, and 16 bases lay between the germline ends. The CDR3 totals 15 residues. Full variable domain (rest looked up from reference TRBV25-1 and TRBJ1-3): EADIYQTPRYLVIGTGKKITLECSQTMGHDKMYWYQQDPGMELHLIHYSYGVNSTEKGDLSSESTVSRIRTEHFPLTLESARPSHTSQYLCASSLRSGAGNTIYFGEGSWLTVV.

The V and J genes are TRBV6-1 and TRBJ2-3; 7 bases map to TRBD2. The CDR3 is 14 amino acids. Looked up from germline, CDR1 is MNHNS and CDR2 is SASEGT. J lost 5 bases, V lost 4 bases, and 6 bases had no gene match. The CDR3 coding sequence is TGTGCCAGCAGTGTAAGGCTAGCGGTAGATACGCAGTATTTT. Protein: CASSVRLAVDTQYF.

The chain has TRBV5-1 and TRBJ2-3; weak D call: TRBD1 (6 bases). Between the trimmed V and J ends, which lost 4 bases and 5 bases, there was a span of 11 bases. Germline values: CDR1 SGHRS, CDR2 YFSETQ. The CDR3 loop spans 13 amino acids. The CDR3 sequence: CASSMPGEDTQYF. CDR3 DNA sequence: TGCGCCAGCAGCATGCCAGGGGAAGATACGCAGTATTTT. The variable domain in full, with the rest retrieved from reference TRBV5-1 and TRBJ2-3, is KAGVTQTPRYLIKTRGQQVTLSCSPISGHRSVSWYQQTPGQGLQFLFEYFSETQRNKGNFPGRFSGRQFSNSRSEMNVSTLELGDSALYLCASSMPGEDTQYFGPGTRLTVL.

This chain links TRBV5-4 with TRBJ2-1; 7 positions match TRBD1. The CDR3 runs 14 residues. Losses at the gene ends were 4 bases for V and 1 base for J; bases not matched to a gene: 2. Germline CDR1 is SGHNT and CDR2 is YYREEE (reference sequence). The CDR3 coding sequence is TGTGCCAGCAGCCGACAGGGTTCCTACAATGAGCAGTTCTTC. Translation gives CASSRQGSYNEQFF.

The V gene is TRBV25-1, the J gene TRBJ1-2, with D unresolved. The ends were cut back, 5 bases at V and 5 bases at J, with 12 bases in the middle. This CDR3 comprises 13 residues. In germline, CDR1 is MGHDK, CDR2 SYGVNS. CDR3 DNA sequence: TGTGCCAGCAGTCAGGATTCCTGGTATGGCTACACCTTC. Protein product: CASSQDSWYGYTF.

This clone was observed a few times. The V gene is TRBV30, the J gene TRBJ1-1; 8 nucleotides match TRBD1. Looked up from germline, CDR1 is GTSNPN and CDR2 is SVGIG (reference sequence). The CDR3 has 14 amino acids. With V trimmed by 4 bases and J by 0 bases, 4 bases remained unmatched. Here the CDR3 DNA reads TGTGCCTGGATAAAGACAGGGGTGAACACTGAAGCTTTCTTT. Its translation: CAWIKTGVNTEAFF.